The 4 T cell receptor beta chains given below trace back to one sample, sequenced in a study of CD8 T cells in Susac syndrome. Reverse transcription of 0.5 to 1 ug RNA was performed with random hexamers. A single record per CDR3 protein comes from TCRdb applying MiXCR to the immunoSEQ multiplex PCR reads. The table has roughly 100,000 distinct CDR3 sequences, roughly 94% seen once. The sample consisted of CD8+ T cells from PBMCs. The origin of the receptors is a human donor with Susac syndrome.

The chain joins TRBV19 to TRBJ2-1; perhaps TRBD1 as D (6 bases). Trimming stripped 5 bases from V and 0 bases from J, with 14 bases between. CDR1 is LNHDA and CDR2 is SQIVND in the germline V gene (reference sequence). The length of the CDR3 is 16 residues. The chain's CDR3 is CASSEITGSSYNEQFF. DNA for the CDR3: TGTGCCAGTAGTGAGATAACAGGGAGCTCCTACAATGAGCAGTTCTTC.

The J gene is TRBJ1-2, the V gene TRBV5-4, with D perhaps TRBD1 (6 bases). This CDR3 region has 15 residues. V lost 4 bases and J 8 bases, leaving 21 bases between the germline ends. Germline V gene data show CDR1 as SGHNT and CDR2 as YYREEE (reference sequence). CDR3 sequence reads: CASSISGQSAWGYTF. The CDR3 DNA is TGTGCCAGCAGCATATCAGGACAGTCAGCCTGGGGCTACACCTTC.

This clonotype showed up just a few times. The chain links TRBV4-1 to TRBJ2-3, with D tentatively TRBD2 (5 bases). V lost 0 bases and J lost 2, with 12 bases in between. CDR1 and CDR2 from the germline V gene are MGHRA and YSYEKL. CDR3 length: 16 residues. The CDR3 here is CASSQERGQITDTQYF. DNA for the CDR3: TGCGCCAGCAGCCAAGAAAGAGGGCAGATCACAGATACGCAGTATTTT.

The chain recombines TRBV29-1 with TRBJ2-3; 8 nucleotides line up with TRBD1. CDR3 size: 15 residues. Germline lookup yields CDR1 SQVTM and CDR2 ANQGSEA. Unmatched junction bases numbered 15, after V lost 7 bases and J lost 6 bases. The chain's CDR3 is CSAHLPGQESDTQYF. The CDR3 DNA is TGCAGCGCACATCTCCCGGGACAGGAGTCCGATACGCAGTATTTT.